Listed below are T cell receptor beta chains from one sample, sequenced in a study of T cell responses to AZD1222 COVID-19 vaccine. Here immunoSEQ multiplex PCR was the method, and the copy in TCRdb shows in-frame clones only, minus some. Among about 200,000 clones listed, 90% to 95% were seen once. The sequencing here drew on peripheral blood, taken 28 days after the second dose of the MenACWY control vaccine. The receptors were sampled from an adult who received the MenACWY meningococcal vaccine as a control. Each CDR3 is given with its conserved first and last residue. Fields, in order: J gene, V gene, clone size, D gene, CDR3 DNA, CDR3 protein. D genes are given only for firm matches. Clone size is shown for a subset of rows, as once, few, many or a class of expanded clone.

>TRBJ1-5|TRBV12-1|.|.
TGTGCCAGCAGCCCAAGACAGGATAGCAATCAGCCCCAGCATTTT
CASSPRQDSNQPQHF
>TRBJ2-7|TRBV29-1|.|TRBD1
TGCAGCGTTGTGGGACAGGGGGCCACCCACGAGCAGTACTTC
CSVVGQGATHEQYF
>TRBJ2-2|TRBV18|.|.
TGTGCCAGCTCACCACCGGGGAAGGAGGCCGGGGAGCTGTTTTTT
CASSPPGKEAGELFF
>TRBJ1-5|TRBV28|few|.
TGTGCCAGCAGCTCGCCGGGACGTAGCAATCAGCCCCAGCATTTT
CASSSPGRSNQPQHF
>TRBJ1-5|TRBV16|.|.
TGTGCCAGCAGCCAATCGCGGGGAGGTCAGCCCCAGCATTTT
CASSQSRGGQPQHF
>TRBJ1-2|TRBV25-1|.|.
TGTGCCAGCAGTGAAGGGTGGACAAACTATGGCTACACCTTC
CASSEGWTNYGYTF
>TRBJ2-5|TRBV30|.|TRBD2
TGTGCCTGGAGCGACCTAACTAGCGTACAAGAGACCCAGTACTTC
CAWSDLTSVQETQYF
>TRBJ1-1|TRBV6-1|.|.
TGTGCCAGCAGTGAAGTGCTCACTTGGGGGGCGAATAGAGCTTTCTTT
CASSEVLTWGANRAFF
>TRBJ2-5|TRBV27|.|TRBD2
TGTGCCAGCAGTTTACGGCGGCTTCCTACGGGAGGAGAGACCCAGTACTTC
CASSLRRLPTGGETQYF
>TRBJ1-1|TRBV19|.|TRBD1
TGTGCCAGTAGCCGGACAGGGCGGGACACTGAAGCTTTCTTT
CASSRTGRDTEAFF
>TRBJ2-2|TRBV5-4|.|.
TGTGCCAGCAGCTTGGAGCCAGGCACCGGGGAGCTGTTTTTT
CASSLEPGTGELFF
>TRBJ2-7|TRBV6-1|.|.
TGTGCCAGCAGTGAGGGGGGACAGAGGAGCCCCTACGAGCAGTACTTC
CASSEGGQRSPYEQYF
>TRBJ1-2|TRBV25-1|.|.
TGTGCCAGCTTCGACCAGGGTCGGGGCTACACCTTC
CASFDQGRGYTF
>TRBJ1-6|TRBV7-9|.|TRBD1
TGTGCCAGCAGCTTTGCAGGGGGCGAATCCTCCCCCCTCCACTTT
CASSFAGGESSPLHF
>TRBJ2-5|TRBV28|.|TRBD2
TGTGCCAGCAGGCGGACTAGCGGCCAAGAGACCCAGTACTTC
CASRRTSGQETQYF
>TRBJ1-1|TRBV6-5|.|.
TGTGCCAGCAGGCCGATCTTCTCAGGGTACACTGAAGCTTTCTTT
CASRPIFSGYTEAFF
>TRBJ1-3|TRBV5-1|.|TRBD1
TGCGCCAGCAGCTACTCGACAGGGGCCTCTGGAAACACCATATATTTT
CASSYSTGASGNTIYF
>TRBJ1-2|TRBV6-5|.|.
TGTGCCACCTTCAAGGGAAACTATGGCTACACCTTC
CATFKGNYGYTF
>TRBJ2-1|TRBV24-1|.|TRBD2
TGTGCCACCAGTGATGAAGCGGGAGGAAGATACAATGAGCAGTTCTTC
CATSDEAGGRYNEQFF
>TRBJ2-7|TRBV3-1/TRBV3-2|few|.
TGTGCCAGCAGCCTGGGGAACTACGAGCAGTACTTC
CASSLGNYEQYF
>TRBJ2-2|TRBV19|.|.
TGTGCCAGTAGATCCTGGGCGGGAAACACCGGGGAGCTGTTTTTT
CASRSWAGNTGELFF
>TRBJ2-1|TRBV6-2/TRBV6-3|.|.
TGTGCCAGTAGTCCCCAGAGCTCCTACAATGAGCAATTCTTC
CASSPQSSYNEQFF
>TRBJ2-1|TRBV9|.|.
TGTGCCAGCAGCGTAGGCAGGGGTACCTACAATGAGCAGTTCTTC
CASSVGRGTYNEQFF
>TRBJ1-5|TRBV18|.|.
TGTGCCAGCTCACCAGGGGCAGGGGATAATCAGCCCCAGCATTTT
CASSPGAGDNQPQHF
>TRBJ2-2|TRBV7-8|.|TRBD2
TGTGCCAGCAGCTTACGGGTAGCGGGAGGATTGAACACCGGGGAGCTGTTTTTT
CASSLRVAGGLNTGELFF
>TRBJ2-6|TRBV5-1|.|.
TGCGCCAGCAGCTTGGCTGCGGGGGCCAACGTCCTGACTTTC
CASSLAAGANVLTF
>TRBJ2-1|TRBV29-1|.|TRBD2
TGCAGCGCTGGGTCTAGCGGGAGGGTTGGTGAGCAGTTCTTC
CSAGSSGRVGEQFF